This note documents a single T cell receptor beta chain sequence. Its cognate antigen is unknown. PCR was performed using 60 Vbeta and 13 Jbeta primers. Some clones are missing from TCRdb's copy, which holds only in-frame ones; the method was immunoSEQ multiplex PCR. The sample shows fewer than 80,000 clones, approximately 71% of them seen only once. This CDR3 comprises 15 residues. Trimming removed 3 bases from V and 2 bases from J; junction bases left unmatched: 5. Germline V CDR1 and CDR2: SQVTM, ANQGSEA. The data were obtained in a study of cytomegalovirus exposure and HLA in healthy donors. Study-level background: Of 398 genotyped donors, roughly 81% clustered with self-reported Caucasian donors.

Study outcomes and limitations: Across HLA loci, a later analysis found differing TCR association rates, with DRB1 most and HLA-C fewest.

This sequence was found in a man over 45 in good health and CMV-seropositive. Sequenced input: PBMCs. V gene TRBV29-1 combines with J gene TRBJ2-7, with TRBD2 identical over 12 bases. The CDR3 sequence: CSVEKGLAGAYEQYF. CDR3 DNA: TGCAGCGTTGAGAAGGGACTAGCGGGTGCCTACGAGCAGTACTTC.